Given below is one T cell receptor (beta chain) in context. Those designated as exposed participants met a COVID-19 case within 2 weeks before study entry. Authors' analysis steps: By means of reference gene primer amplification, nucleated cell counts were estimated. Sequencing used immunoSEQ multiplex PCR; TCRdb keeps in-frame clones, though not all of them. V and J calls and clone size are given by that table; D and trimming were obtained from the DNA. The sample records around 320,000 clones, about nine tenths being singletons. The data derive from a study of blood T cell repertoires in COVID-19. The V gene end was trimmed by 3 bases and the J gene end by 2 bases; junction bases not matched to a gene: 9. Germline CDR1 reads LGHDT; CDR2 reads YNNKEL (reference sequence). This CDR3 comprises 17 residues.

The chain links TRBV3-1 (or the pseudogene TRBV3-2) to TRBJ2-1; 8 bases map to TRBD2. The specimen was PBMCs or T cells enriched from blood (not recorded which). The clonotype originates from a woman aged 50 to 65 who had been exposed to COVID-19. The CDR3 DNA follows: TGTGCCAGCAGCCACGTCCCCGACGGGGGGGCCTACAATGAGCAGTTCTTC. The encoded protein is CASSHVPDGGAYNEQFF.